These T cell receptor beta chains were read from a single sample in a study of blood T cell repertoires in COVID-19. This table comes from immunoSEQ multiplex PCR, and its TCRdb copy is limited to in-frame clones, with some not included. The sample yields some 69,000 clones, roughly 79% seen once. Sequenced input: peripheral blood. The origin of the receptors is a woman aged 70-85 years with acute or convalescent COVID-19. The CDR3 runs from the conserved cysteine through the conserved F or W. A D gene is named only where the DNA matches it firmly. Clone size is shown for a subset of rows, as once, few, many or a class of expanded clone.

D: -
V: TRBV19
J: TRBJ2-7
length: 11
size: once
DNA: TGTGCCAGTAGCGGGGCCTACGAGCAGTACTTC
CDR3: CASSGAYEQYF

D: -
V: TRBV14
J: TRBJ2-2
length: 16
size: -
DNA: TGTGCCAGCAGCCCTCCGGGACACGCGAACACCGGGGAGCTGTTTTTT
CDR3: CASSPPGHANTGELFF

D: TRBD2
V: TRBV5-1
J: TRBJ2-7
length: 18
size: -
DNA: TGCGCCAGCAGCTCCCCCGGGACTAGCGGGAGGTATACCTACGAGCAGTACTTC
CDR3: CASSSPGTSGRYTYEQYF

D: -
V: TRBV27
J: TRBJ2-1
length: 14
size: -
DNA: TGTGCCACTTCGAGGGCGCCCTCCTACAATGAGCAGTTCTTC
CDR3: CATSRAPSYNEQFF

D: -
V: TRBV6-4
J: TRBJ2-2
length: 14
size: -
DNA: TGTGCCAGCAGTGAAGGACCGGGGACCGGGGAGCTGTTTTTT
CDR3: CASSEGPGTGELFF

D: -
V: TRBV7-7
J: TRBJ2-5
length: 16
size: -
DNA: TGTGCCAGCAGCTTAGGAGGCGTGGGGAGCCAAGAGACCCAGTACTTC
CDR3: CASSLGGVGSQETQYF

D: TRBD1
V: TRBV28
J: TRBJ2-2
length: 16
size: once
DNA: TGTGCCAGCAGTCTGGGGACAGGGGGAGGCACCGGGGAGCTGTTTTTT
CDR3: CASSLGTGGGTGELFF

D: -
V: TRBV5-6
J: TRBJ2-5
length: 15
size: -
DNA: TGTGCCAGCACTCCCCGCCCAGGGGGGCAAGAGACCCAGTACTTC
CDR3: CASTPRPGGQETQYF

D: TRBD2
V: TRBV5-4
J: TRBJ2-3
length: 16
size: -
DNA: TGTGCCAGCAGCGCGGGGACTAGCGGACTCACAGATACGCAGTATTTT
CDR3: CASSAGTSGLTDTQYF

D: -
V: TRBV3-1/TRBV3-2
J: TRBJ2-1
length: 14
size: once
DNA: TGTGCCAGCAGCCTAGGACAGTTGAGGGGTGAGCAGTTCTTC
CDR3: CASSLGQLRGEQFF

D: -
V: TRBV28
J: TRBJ1-2
length: 13
size: -
DNA: TGTGCCAGCAGCTTCGACAGGATCTATGGCTACACCTTC
CDR3: CASSFDRIYGYTF

D: TRBD2
V: TRBV7-6
J: TRBJ2-7
length: 16
size: -
DNA: TGTGCCAGCAGCTTAGCTAGCGGGAGGATCGCCTACGAGCAGTACTTC
CDR3: CASSLASGRIAYEQYF

D: -
V: TRBV19
J: TRBJ1-1
length: 15
size: -
DNA: TGTGCCAGTAGGAAACAGGGTATAATGAACACTGAAGCTTTCTTT
CDR3: CASRKQGIMNTEAFF

D: -
V: TRBV6-6
J: TRBJ1-1
length: 16
size: -
DNA: TGTGCCAGCAGTAATAGAGGAGGCAGGGGACCCGTTGAAGCTTTCTTT
CDR3: CASSNRGGRGPVEAFF

D: -
V: TRBV29-1
J: TRBJ1-3
length: 14
size: -
DNA: TGCAGCGTTGAAGATTCCTATCTGGGAAACACCATATATTTT
CDR3: CSVEDSYLGNTIYF

D: TRBD1
V: TRBV28
J: TRBJ1-5
length: 15
size: -
DNA: TGTGCCAGCAGTACCCGACAGGGGGCGGAACAGCCCCAGCATTTT
CDR3: CASSTRQGAEQPQHF

D: -
V: TRBV18
J: TRBJ2-6
length: 15
size: once
DNA: TGTGCCAGCTCACCGCAGGACTCTGGGGCCAACGTCCTGACTTTC
CDR3: CASSPQDSGANVLTF

D: -
V: TRBV2
J: TRBJ2-5
length: 13
size: -
DNA: TGTGCCAGCTCAACTACTAGATTTGAGACCCAGTACTTC
CDR3: CASSTTRFETQYF

D: -
V: TRBV6-5
J: TRBJ2-3
length: 14
size: -
DNA: TGTGCCAGCAAGATGGCGAGCGGGACAGATACGCAGTATTTT
CDR3: CASKMASGTDTQYF

D: TRBD1
V: TRBV30
J: TRBJ1-5
length: 14
size: -
DNA: TGTGCCTGGAGAAGGACAGGGAGCAATCAGCCCCAGCATTTT
CDR3: CAWRRTGSNQPQHF

D: TRBD2
V: TRBV7-9
J: TRBJ2-1
length: 18
size: few
DNA: TGTGCCAGCAGCTCTCCCCCCCTAGCGGGAGTTTCATACAATGAGCAGTTCTTC
CDR3: CASSSPPLAGVSYNEQFF

D: TRBD1
V: TRBV10-2
J: TRBJ2-5
length: 14
size: -
DNA: TGCGCCAGCAGACCCGGGACAGACTCCCAGACCCAGTACTTC
CDR3: CASRPGTDSQTQYF

D: TRBD2
V: TRBV11-3
J: TRBJ2-1
length: 16
size: -
DNA: TGTGCCAGCAGCGCGACTAGCGGGAGCTCCTACAATGAGCAGTTCTTC
CDR3: CASSATSGSSYNEQFF

D: -
V: TRBV2
J: TRBJ1-2
length: 14
size: -
DNA: TGTGCCAGCAGTGACGAGAACAGAGTTTGGGGCTACACCTTC
CDR3: CASSDENRVWGYTF

D: TRBD1
V: TRBV19
J: TRBJ1-5
length: 14
size: -
DNA: TGTGCCACTCGACAGGGCGGGTTTCTTCAGCCCCAGCATTTT
CDR3: CATRQGGFLQPQHF

D: -
V: TRBV7-6
J: TRBJ2-6
length: 19
size: -
DNA: TGTGCCAGCAGCTTAGCAGCAGGGCGACAGGCAACTGGGGCCAACGTCCTGACTTTC
CDR3: CASSLAAGRQATGANVLTF

D: TRBD2
V: TRBV11-3
J: TRBJ2-1
length: 17
size: -
DNA: TGTGCCAGCAGCCAACCGAAAGCGGGAGGGTCCTACAATGAGCAGTTCTTC
CDR3: CASSQPKAGGSYNEQFF

D: -
V: TRBV11-2
J: TRBJ1-1
length: 12
size: -
DNA: TGTGCCAGCAGCTTAACAGGGATGAAAGCTTTCTTT
CDR3: CASSLTGMKAFF

D: TRBD1
V: TRBV11-2
J: TRBJ2-7
length: 17
size: -
DNA: TGTGCCAGCAGCTTACCCCGGGACAGGGGGGGGCCCTACGAGCAGTACTTC
CDR3: CASSLPRDRGGPYEQYF

D: -
V: TRBV7-2
J: TRBJ2-3
length: 16
size: -
DNA: TGTGCCAGCAGCTACCCCTACGGACAGCGCACAGATACGCAGTATTTT
CDR3: CASSYPYGQRTDTQYF

D: -
V: TRBV5-6
J: TRBJ2-3
length: 12
size: -
DNA: TGTGCCAGCAGCGGCCAGACAGATACGCAGTATTTT
CDR3: CASSGQTDTQYF

D: TRBD1
V: TRBV11-3
J: TRBJ2-1
length: 17
size: -
DNA: TGTGCCAGCAGCTTAGATAGGGGGACAGGGGCCGCGAGGAAGCAGTTCTTC
CDR3: CASSLDRGTGAARKQFF

D: -
V: TRBV29-1
J: TRBJ2-4
length: 13
size: -
DNA: TGCAGCGTTCGACACCTAGCCAAAAACATTCAGTACTTC
CDR3: CSVRHLAKNIQYF

D: TRBD2
V: TRBV7-8
J: TRBJ2-7
length: 16
size: -
DNA: TGTGCCAGCAGCTTCGCGGGGGGAGCGGGAGTCTACGAGCAGTACTTC
CDR3: CASSFAGGAGVYEQYF

D: -
V: TRBV6-6
J: TRBJ2-7
length: 14
size: medium-sized
DNA: TGTGCCAGCAGTTACTCGCAGGTTGGGTACGAGCAGTACTTC
CDR3: CASSYSQVGYEQYF

D: -
V: TRBV5-4
J: TRBJ1-6
length: 16
size: -
DNA: TGTGCCAGCAGCTTGGTGGGGGGGACATGGAATTCACCCCTCCACTTT
CDR3: CASSLVGGTWNSPLHF

D: -
V: TRBV18
J: TRBJ1-2
length: 13
size: -
DNA: TGTGCCAGCTCCGATCTCGGGAGCTATGGCTACACCTTC
CDR3: CASSDLGSYGYTF

D: -
V: TRBV28
J: TRBJ2-2
length: 15
size: once
DNA: TGTGCCAGCAGTTATCAGCGACAGAGCACCGGGGAGCTGTTTTTT
CDR3: CASSYQRQSTGELFF

D: -
V: TRBV29-1
J: TRBJ1-2
length: 15
size: once
DNA: TGCAGCGTTGAATCCGGATACAACACAGGTACTGGCTACACCTTC
CDR3: CSVESGYNTGTGYTF

D: TRBD2
V: TRBV5-1
J: TRBJ2-5
length: 14
size: -
DNA: TGCGCCAGCAGCTTGGGGGGGGGTCCAGAGACCCAGTACTTC
CDR3: CASSLGGGPETQYF

D: TRBD1
V: TRBV7-9
J: TRBJ1-2
length: 13
size: -
DNA: TGTGCCAGCAGCCCACAGGGGGTCTATGGCTACACCTTC
CDR3: CASSPQGVYGYTF

D: TRBD1
V: TRBV11-2
J: TRBJ1-2
length: 17
size: -
DNA: TGTGCCAGCAGCTTGCTTCCAGGGGGCGAAGTTAACTATGGCTACACCTTC
CDR3: CASSLLPGGEVNYGYTF

D: TRBD1
V: TRBV4-1
J: TRBJ1-3
length: 14
size: -
DNA: TGCGCCAGCAGTCCCCGGGACAGTGGAAACACCATATATTTT
CDR3: CASSPRDSGNTIYF

D: -
V: TRBV21-1
J: TRBJ1-6
length: 17
size: -
DNA: TGTGCCAGCAGCAAGTGGGACAGGGGAAGGATGGATTCACCCCTCCACTTT
CDR3: CASSKWDRGRMDSPLHF

D: -
V: TRBV5-8
J: TRBJ1-2
length: 15
size: -
DNA: TGTGCCAGCAGCCTCGGACAGCTTACTAACTATGGCTACACCTTC
CDR3: CASSLGQLTNYGYTF

D: TRBD1
V: TRBV2
J: TRBJ1-2
length: 14
size: few
DNA: TGTGCCAGCAGTGAATCTGGGACAGCTGCCGGCTACACCTTC
CDR3: CASSESGTAAGYTF

D: -
V: TRBV3-1/TRBV3-2
J: TRBJ2-7
length: 15
size: -
DNA: TGTGCCAGCAGCCACAGGAGTAGCGAGTCCTACGAGCAGTACTTC
CDR3: CASSHRSSESYEQYF

D: TRBD2
V: TRBV2
J: TRBJ2-2
length: 16
size: -
DNA: TGTGCCAGCAGTCCAAGGGGACTAGAGAACACCGGGGAGCTGTTTTTT
CDR3: CASSPRGLENTGELFF